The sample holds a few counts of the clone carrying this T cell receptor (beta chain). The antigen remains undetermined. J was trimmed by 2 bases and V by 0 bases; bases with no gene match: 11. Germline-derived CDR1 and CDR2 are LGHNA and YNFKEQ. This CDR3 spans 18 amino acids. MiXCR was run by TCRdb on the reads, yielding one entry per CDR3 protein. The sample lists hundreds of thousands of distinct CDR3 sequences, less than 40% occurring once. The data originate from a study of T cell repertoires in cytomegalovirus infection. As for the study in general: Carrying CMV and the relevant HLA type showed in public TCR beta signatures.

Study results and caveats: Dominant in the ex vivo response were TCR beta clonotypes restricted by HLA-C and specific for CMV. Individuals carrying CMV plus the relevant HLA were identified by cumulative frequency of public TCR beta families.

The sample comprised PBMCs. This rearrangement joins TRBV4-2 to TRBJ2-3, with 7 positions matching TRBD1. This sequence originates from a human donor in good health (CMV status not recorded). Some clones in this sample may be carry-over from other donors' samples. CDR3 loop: CASSQDLGGPMLTDTQYF. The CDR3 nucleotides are TGTGCCAGCAGCCAAGATTTAGGGGGCCCGATGCTCACAGATACGCAGTATTTT.